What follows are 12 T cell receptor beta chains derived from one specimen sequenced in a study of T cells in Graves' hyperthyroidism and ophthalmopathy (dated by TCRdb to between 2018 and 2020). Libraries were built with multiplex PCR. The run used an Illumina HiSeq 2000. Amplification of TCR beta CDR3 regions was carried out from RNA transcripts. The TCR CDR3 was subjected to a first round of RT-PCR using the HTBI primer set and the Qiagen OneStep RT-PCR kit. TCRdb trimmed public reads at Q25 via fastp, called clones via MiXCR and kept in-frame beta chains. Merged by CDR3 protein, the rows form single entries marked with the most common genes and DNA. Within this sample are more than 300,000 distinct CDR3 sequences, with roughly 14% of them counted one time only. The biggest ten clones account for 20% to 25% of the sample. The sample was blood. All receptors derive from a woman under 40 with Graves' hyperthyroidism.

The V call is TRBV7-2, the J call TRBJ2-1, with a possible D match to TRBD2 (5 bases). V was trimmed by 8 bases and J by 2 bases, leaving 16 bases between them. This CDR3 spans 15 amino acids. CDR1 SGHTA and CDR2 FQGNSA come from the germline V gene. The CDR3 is CASATGLAAYNEQFF. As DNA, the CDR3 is TGTGCCAGCGCCACCGGGCTAGCTGCCTACAATGAGCAGTTCTTC. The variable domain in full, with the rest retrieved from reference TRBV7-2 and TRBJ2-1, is GAGVSQSPSNKVTEKGKDVELRCDPISGHTALYWYRQSLGQGLEFLIYFQGNSAPDKSGLPSDRFSAERTGGSVSTLTIQRTQQEDSAVYLCASATGLAAYNEQFFGPGTRLTVL.

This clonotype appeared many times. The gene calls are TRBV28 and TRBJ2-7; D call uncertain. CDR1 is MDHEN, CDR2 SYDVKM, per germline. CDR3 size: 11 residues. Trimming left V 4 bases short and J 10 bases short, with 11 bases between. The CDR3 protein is CASSSLLTQYF. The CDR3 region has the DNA TGTGCCAGCAGTTCCCTCCTTACTCAGTACTTC.

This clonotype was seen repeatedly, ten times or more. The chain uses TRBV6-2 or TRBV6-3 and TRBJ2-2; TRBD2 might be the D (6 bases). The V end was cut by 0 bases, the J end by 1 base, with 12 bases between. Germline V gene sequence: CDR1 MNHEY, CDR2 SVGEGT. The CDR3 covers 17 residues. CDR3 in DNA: TGTGCCAGCAGTTACTCAGGAGGGGCCCTGAACACCGGGGAGCTGTTTTTT. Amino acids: CASSYSGGALNTGELFF.

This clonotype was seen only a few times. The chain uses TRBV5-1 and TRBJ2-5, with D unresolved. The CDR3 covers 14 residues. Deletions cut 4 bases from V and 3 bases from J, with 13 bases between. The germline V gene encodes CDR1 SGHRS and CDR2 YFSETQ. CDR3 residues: CASSPTYTKETQYF. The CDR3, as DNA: TGCGCCAGCAGCCCCACGTACACAAAAGAGACCCAGTACTTC.

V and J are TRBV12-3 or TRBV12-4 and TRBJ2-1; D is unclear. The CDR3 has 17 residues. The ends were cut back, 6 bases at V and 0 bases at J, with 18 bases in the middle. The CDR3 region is CASSPVENFSSYNEQFF. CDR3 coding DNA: TGTGCCAGCAGCCCCGTCGAGAACTTTAGCTCCTACAATGAGCAGTTCTTC.

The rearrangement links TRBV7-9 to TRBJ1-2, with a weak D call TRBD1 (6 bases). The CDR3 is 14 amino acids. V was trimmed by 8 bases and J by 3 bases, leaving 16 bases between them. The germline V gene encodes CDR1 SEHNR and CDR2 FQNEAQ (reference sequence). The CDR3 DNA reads TGTGCCAGCGGCCTAGGGGGATTTGACTATGGCTACACCTTC. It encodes CASGLGGFDYGYTF.

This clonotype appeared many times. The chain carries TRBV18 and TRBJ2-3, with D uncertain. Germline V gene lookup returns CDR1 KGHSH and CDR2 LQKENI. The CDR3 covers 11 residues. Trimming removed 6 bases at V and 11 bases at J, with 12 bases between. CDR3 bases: TGTGCCAGCTCCGCTGGGTTTGGGCAGTATTTT. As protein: CASSAGFGQYF.

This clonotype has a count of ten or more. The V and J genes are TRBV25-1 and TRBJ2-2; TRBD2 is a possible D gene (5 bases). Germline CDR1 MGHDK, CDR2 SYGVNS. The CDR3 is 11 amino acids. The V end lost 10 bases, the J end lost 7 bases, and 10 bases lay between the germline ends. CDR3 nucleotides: TGTGCCACCCAGGCGGGCGGGGAGCTGTTTTTT. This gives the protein CATQAGGELFF.

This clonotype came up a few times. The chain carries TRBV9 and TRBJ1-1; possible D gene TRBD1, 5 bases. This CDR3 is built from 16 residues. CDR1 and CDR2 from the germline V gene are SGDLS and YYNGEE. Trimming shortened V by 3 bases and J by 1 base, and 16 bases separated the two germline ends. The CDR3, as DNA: TGTGCCAGCAGCGCCCATGGGACGGCTAAGAACACTGAAGCTTTCTTT. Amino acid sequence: CASSAHGTAKNTEAFF.

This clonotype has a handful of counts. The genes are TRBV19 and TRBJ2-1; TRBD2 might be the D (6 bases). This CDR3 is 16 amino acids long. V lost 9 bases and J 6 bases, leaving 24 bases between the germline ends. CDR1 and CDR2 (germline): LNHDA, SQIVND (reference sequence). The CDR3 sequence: CASSTDRGGVLNEQFF. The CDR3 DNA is TGTGCCAGCTCGACCGATCGGGGCGGGGTCCTCAATGAGCAGTTCTTC.

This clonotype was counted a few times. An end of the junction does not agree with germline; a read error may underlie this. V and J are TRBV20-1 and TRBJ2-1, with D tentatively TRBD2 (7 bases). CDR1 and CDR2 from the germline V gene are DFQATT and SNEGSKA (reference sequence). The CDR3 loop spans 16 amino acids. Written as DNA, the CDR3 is TGCAGTGCTAGAGTTCCCCACTTGCCGGGGGGCAATGAGCATTTCTTC. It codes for CSARVPHLPGGNEHFF.

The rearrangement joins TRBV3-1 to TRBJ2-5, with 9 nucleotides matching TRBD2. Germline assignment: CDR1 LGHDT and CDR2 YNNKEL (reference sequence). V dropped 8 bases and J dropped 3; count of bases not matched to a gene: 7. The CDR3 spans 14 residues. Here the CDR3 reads CASGASGDKETQYF. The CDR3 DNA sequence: TGTGCCAGCGGAGCTAGCGGGGACAAAGAGACCCAGTACTTC.